The table lists the clone carrying this T cell receptor beta chain with a few counts. The antigen is unknown. This sample is part of a study of response to subunit inactivated influenza vaccine. Overall study results and limits: It was suggested by the authors that few new T cells are recruited by each seasonal influenza vaccination.

In TCRdb, the RT-PCR reads were re-called with MiXCR into one record per CDR3 protein. This sample has about 650,000 distinct CDR3 sequences, with roughly 14% found just once. V shed 3 bases and J 7 bases; nucleotides not matched to a gene: 4. The germline CDR1 and CDR2 sequences are LGHDT and YNNKEL (reference sequence). This CDR3 region has 13 residues. The gene calls are TRBV3-1 and TRBJ1-2; 8 positions agree with TRBD1. The sample was PBMCs from blood, taken about 12 days after vaccination. The sequence was collected from a man in his fifties or sixties who received an inactivated influenza vaccine. CDR3 in amino acids: CASSQLQGGGYTF. The CDR3 nucleotides read TGTGCCAGCAGCCAGCTACAGGGGGGTGGCTACACCTTC.